Shown below are 32 T cell receptor beta chains from a single sample sequenced in a study of blood T cell repertoires in COVID-19. Libraries were prepared by immunoSEQ multiplex PCR; TCRdb keeps only in-frame clonotypes and omits some of them. This repertoire shows 250,000 to 350,000 clones, 89% found once; its top ten account for 0.9% to 1%. Input material: peripheral blood. The receptor source for this set is a woman in her thirties or forties who had recovered from COVID-19.

Here the CDR3 reads CASSYSTSYNSPLHF. As DNA, the CDR3 is TGTGCCAGCAGTTATTCTACTTCCTATAATTCACCCCTCCACTTT. The chain couples TRBV6-2 or TRBV6-3 to TRBJ1-6; the D is unclear. The CDR3 totals 15 residues. Looked up from germline, CDR1 is MNHEY and CDR2 is SVGEGT. The germline V and J ends were trimmed by 3 bases and 1 base, with 7 bases remaining between them.

This chain connects TRBV30 to TRBJ2-7, with 9 bases that match TRBD2. The CDR3 length is 16 residues. Germline CDR1 is GTSNPN and CDR2 is SVGIG (reference sequence). Unmatched junction bases numbered 9, after V lost 0 bases and J lost 3 bases. The CDR3 nucleotides read TGTGCCTGGAGTGTGTCTAGCGGGATCGCCTTCTACGAGCAGTACTTC. Protein product: CAWSVSSGIAFYEQYF. The variable domain in full, with the rest retrieved from reference TRBV30 and TRBJ2-7, is SQTIHQWPATLVQPVGSPLSLECTVEGTSNPNLYWYRQAAGRGLQLLFYSVGIGQISSEVPQNLSASRPQDRQFILSSKKLLLSDSGFYLCAWSVSSGIAFYEQYFGPGTRLTVT.

For the CDR3, the DNA is TGTGCCAGTAGTAAACTAGCGTCCGAGACCCAGTACTTC. This sequence encodes CASSKLASETQYF. The V and J genes are TRBV19 and TRBJ2-5, with TRBD2 matching over 7 bases. Germline V gives CDR1 LNHDA, CDR2 SQIVND (reference sequence). This CDR3 has 13 residues. Unmatched junction bases numbered 4, after V lost 4 bases and J lost 5 bases.

The chain joins TRBV30 to TRBJ1-1, with a tentative D call TRBD1 (5 bases). Germline V gives CDR1 GTSNPN, CDR2 SVGIG (reference sequence). V was pared by 0 bases and J by 0 bases, with 14 bases between. The CDR3 consists of 16 residues. The CDR3: CAWSVRLTTVNTEAFF. CDR3 sequence (DNA): TGTGCCTGGAGTGTCCGGTTAACGACAGTGAACACTGAAGCTTTCTTT.

The count of this clone is one. This chain connects TRBV7-6 to TRBJ1-5, with TRBD1 identical over 8 bases. The CDR3 spans 17 residues. Germline trimming cut 5 bases from V and 2 bases from J; bases unmatched to any gene: 11. Germline V gene lookup returns CDR1 SGHVS and CDR2 FNYEAQ. The CDR3: CASSPGQGDGRNQPQHF. The CDR3, as DNA: TGTGCCAGCAGCCCCGGACAGGGTGACGGCCGCAATCAGCCCCAGCATTTT.

This chain connects TRBV19 to TRBJ1-4, with a tentative D call TRBD1 (5 bases). This CDR3 comprises 14 residues. In germline, CDR1 is LNHDA, CDR2 SQIVND (reference sequence). Trimming cost V 3 bases and J 7 bases, with 12 bases left between them. CDR3 residues: CASSIGAGFEKLFF. The CDR3 DNA follows: TGTGCCAGTAGTATTGGGGCAGGGTTTGAAAAACTGTTTTTT.

This chain links TRBV5-1 with TRBJ2-1, with 10 bases lining up with TRBD1. The CDR3 is 15 amino acids. Germline V lookup: CDR1 SGHRS, CDR2 YFSETQ. Trimming at V came to 0 bases and at J to 8 bases, leaving 5 bases not matched to a gene. In DNA form, the CDR3 reads TGCGCCAGCAGCTTGGAGGGACAGGGGAACGATGAGCAGTTCTTC. This translates into CASSLEGQGNDEQFF.

CDR3 nucleotide sequence: TGTGCCAGCAGTTTATTAGAGACAGGGACCAGCTACACCTTC. Protein: CASSLLETGTSYTF. The chain uses TRBV27 and TRBJ1-2; 7 bases line up with TRBD1. V lost 1 base to trimming and J lost 9 bases; unmatched junction nucleotides: 8. The CDR3 is 14 amino acids. Germline V CDR1 and CDR2: MNHEY, SMNVEV (reference sequence).

The chain recombines TRBV5-1 with TRBJ2-1; 12 bases map to TRBD2. The trim removed 4 bases at V and 1 base at J, leaving 3 bases unmatched. There are 16 residues in the CDR3. Germline V gene sequence: CDR1 SGHRS, CDR2 YFSETQ. CDR3 sequence (DNA): TGCGCCAGCAGCCTAACTAGCGGGAGGTCCTACAATGAGCAGTTCTTC. It is translated as CASSLTSGRSYNEQFF.

The chain is built from TRBV19 and TRBJ1-1, with 9 bases matching TRBD1. The CDR3 runs 16 residues. The germline gives CDR1 LNHDA, CDR2 SQIVND (reference sequence). Germline trimming cut 4 bases from V and 6 bases from J; bases unmatched to any gene: 12. Here the CDR3 DNA reads TGTGCCAGTAGTAGCCTAACAGGGGGCAGGGGCGCTGAAGCTTTCTTT. Protein product: CASSSLTGGRGAEAFF.

The genes are TRBV9 and TRBJ2-5; D is uncertain. The CDR3 loop spans 12 amino acids. In germline, CDR1 is SGDLS, CDR2 YYNGEE. V gave up 3 bases and J gave up 4 bases, with 7 bases separating them. CDR3 bases: TGTGCCAGCAGCGGTAGTTTAGAGACCCAGTACTTC. Protein sequence: CASSGSLETQYF.

This clone was counted once. The V gene is TRBV19, the J gene TRBJ1-5, with D uncertain. Trimming cost V 0 bases and J 4 bases, with 10 bases left between them. This CDR3 region has 15 residues. Germline V gives CDR1 LNHDA, CDR2 SQIVND (reference sequence). CDR3 nucleotide sequence: TGTGCCAGTAGTATAGAGAGCCTTACTAATCAGCCCCAGCATTTT. Residues: CASSIESLTNQPQHF.

The chain is built from TRBV23-1 and TRBJ2-7, with 10 bases fitting TRBD1. TRBV23-1 is an ORF for which the function is uncertain. The CDR3 has 16 residues. The junction had 13 bases not matched to a gene; V was cut back by 6 bases and J by 5 bases. CDR3 in DNA: TGCGCCAGCAGACAAAAGACGGGACAGGGGAGGCACGAGCAGTACTTC. This encodes CASRQKTGQGRHEQYF.

This clone came up once. The chain recombines TRBV19 with TRBJ1-5; 10 bases line up with TRBD1. Per the germline V gene, CDR1 is LNHDA and CDR2 is SQIVND (reference sequence). Germline trimming cut 7 bases from V and 6 bases from J; bases unmatched to any gene: 3. CDR3 size: 13 residues. CDR3 loop: CASTRTGGQPQHF. The DNA for the CDR3 is TGTGCCAGTACCCGGACAGGGGGTCAGCCCCAGCATTTT.

This chain uses TRBV12-3 or TRBV12-4 with TRBJ2-1; D perhaps matches TRBD1 (6 bases). Between the trimmed V and J ends, which lost 7 bases and 7 bases, there was a span of 11 bases. CDR3 length: 12 residues. As DNA, the CDR3 is TGTGCCAGCACTTCAGGGGAGAATGAGCAGTTCTTC. Its protein is CASTSGENEQFF.

This clone occurred once. The chain links TRBV7-9 to TRBJ1-6; 7 positions agree with TRBD1. Trimming took 6 bases from V and 7 from J; bases not matched to a gene: 9. Germline-derived CDR1 and CDR2 are SEHNR and FQNEAQ (reference sequence). The CDR3 extends over 15 amino acids. The CDR3 loop reads CASRRRGGENSPLHF. The CDR3, as DNA: TGTGCCAGCAGACGAAGAGGGGGCGAGAATTCACCCCTCCACTTT.

V and J are TRBV4-1 and TRBJ2-5; D might be TRBD2 (6 bases). Trimming cost V 8 bases and J 4 bases, with 20 bases left between them. The CDR3 runs 15 residues. Germline V CDR1 and CDR2: MGHRA, YSYEKL. The CDR3 DNA reads as TGCGCCAGCTCTTCCCCTCACAGCGGGCTAGAGACCCAGTACTTC. Its translation: CASSSPHSGLETQYF.

The chain is built from TRBV19 and TRBJ2-3; 8 bases line up with TRBD1. The CDR3 has 16 residues. The V gene's germline CDR1 is LNHDA and CDR2 SQIVND (reference sequence). V gave up 0 bases and J gave up 1 base; unmatched junction bases: 3. The CDR3 region is CASSIEGRGRTDTQYF. CDR3 DNA sequence: TGTGCCAGTAGTATAGAAGGCAGGGGGCGCACAGATACGCAGTATTTT. The variable domain in full, completed from reference TRBV19 and TRBJ2-3, reads DGGITQSPKYLFRKEGQNVTLSCEQNLNHDAMYWYRQDPGQGLRLIYYSQIVNDFQKGDIAEGYSVSREKKESFPLTVTSAQKNPTAFYLCASSIEGRGRTDTQYFGPGTRLTVL.

The chain uses TRBV2 and TRBJ2-7; weak D call: TRBD2 (6 bases). Germline lookup yields CDR1 SNHLY and CDR2 FYNNEI. V was shortened by 0 bases and J by 1 base, with 10 bases between the two germline ends. CDR3 length: 15 residues. The CDR3 DNA reads TGTGCCAGCAGTGAAGCCGGGACTGCGTCCTACGAGCAGTACTTC. Amino acid sequence: CASSEAGTASYEQYF.

The rearrangement links TRBV25-1 to TRBJ2-1; maybe TRBD1 (5 bases). The length of the CDR3 is 13 residues. Trimming took off 6 bases at V and 8 bases at J, with 14 bases between the two ends. The germline V gene encodes CDR1 MGHDK and CDR2 SYGVNS. For the CDR3, the DNA is TGTGCCAGCAGACATGACGCCAGGGATGAGCAGTTCTTC. This encodes CASRHDARDEQFF.

The chain recombines TRBV30 with TRBJ1-4, with TRBD1 matching over 9 bases. The CDR3 runs 11 residues. With V trimmed by 7 bases and J by 8 bases, 2 bases remained unmatched. Germline-derived CDR1 and CDR2 are GTSNPN and SVGIG (reference sequence). DNA of the CDR3: TGTGCCTCTACAGGGGGCGAAAAACTGTTTTTT. Translation gives CASTGGEKLFF. Full variable domain (missing parts from reference TRBV30 and TRBJ1-4): SQTIHQWPATLVQPVGSPLSLECTVEGTSNPNLYWYRQAAGRGLQLLFYSVGIGQISSEVPQNLSASRPQDRQFILSSKKLLLSDSGFYLCASTGGEKLFFGSGTQLSVL.

This chain joins TRBV3-1 (or the pseudogene TRBV3-2) and TRBJ2-1; the match to TRBD2 covers 8 bases. The ends lost 6 bases at V and 9 bases at J; junction bases unmatched: 10. This CDR3 region has 14 residues. Germline values: CDR1 LGHDT, CDR2 YNNKEL (reference sequence). This chain's CDR3 is CASSRAGEVGEQFF. CDR3 in DNA: TGTGCCAGCAGTCGAGCGGGAGAAGTTGGTGAGCAGTTCTTC.

The chain joins TRBV21-1 to TRBJ2-6; the D call of TRBD1 is as the table states it, not checked on the DNA. TRBV21-1 is classified as a pseudogene. The CDR3 totals 15 residues. The CDR3 DNA is TGTGCCAGTGGGGCCAGGGCCGCTGGGGCCAACGTCCTGACTTTC. Encoded protein: CASGARAAGANVLTF.

This clone was detected only a few times. This chain links TRBV9 with TRBJ2-3; 12 positions match TRBD2. V was clipped by 4 bases and J by 0 bases; unmatched bases: 9. From germline, CDR1 is SGDLS and CDR2 YYNGEE. There are 18 residues in the CDR3. The CDR3 coding sequence is TGTGCCAGCAGCCCCCACGCCGGGACTAGCGGGAGCACAGATACGCAGTATTTT. It codes for CASSPHAGTSGSTDTQYF.

The CDR3: CASSPSGSSGRVYNEQFF. In nucleotides, the CDR3 is TGCGCCAGCAGCCCGAGCGGCTCCAGCGGGAGGGTGTACAATGAGCAGTTCTTC. The V call is TRBV4-1, the J call TRBJ2-1; TRBD2 agrees at 10 bases. V shed 4 bases, J shed 4 bases, and the junction held 13 bases outside the gene matches. Germline loops: CDR1 MGHRA, CDR2 YSYEKL. The CDR3 runs to 18 residues.

This clone was observed a few times. CDR3: CASSRERNTIYF. The CDR3 DNA reads as TGTGCCAGCAGCCGGGAGAGAAACACCATATATTTT. V usage is TRBV3-1 (or the pseudogene TRBV3-2) and J usage is TRBJ1-3; D remains unclear. V was shortened by 4 bases and J by 5 bases, with 6 bases between the two germline ends. The CDR3 runs to 12 residues. CDR1 and CDR2 from the germline V gene are LGHDT and YNNKEL (reference sequence).

Only one count was recorded for this clone. This chain connects TRBV18 to TRBJ2-1; 15 bases fit TRBD2. This CDR3 contains 18 residues. CDR1 and CDR2 from the germline V gene are KGHSH and LQKENI. J lost 8 bases, V lost 4 bases, and 12 bases had no gene match. The CDR3 nucleotides read TGTGCCAGCTCACGACAGCCCGGGGGACTAGCGGGAGGCGATGAGCAGTTCTTC. Protein product: CASSRQPGGLAGGDEQFF.

The chain carries TRBV19 and TRBJ1-6; maybe TRBD1 (6 bases). Per germline, CDR1 LNHDA and CDR2 SQIVND (reference sequence). V lost 3 bases, J lost 7 bases, and 13 bases lay in between. The CDR3 is 15 residues long. Written as DNA, the CDR3 is TGTGCCAGTAGTATCTCCGGGCAGGGGAATTCACCCCTCCACTTT. Residues: CASSISGQGNSPLHF.

The chain combines TRBV27 with TRBJ2-6; 8 positions match TRBD1. The junction had 5 bases not matched to a gene; V was cut back by 4 bases and J by 0 bases. The germline gives CDR1 MNHEY, CDR2 SMNVEV (reference sequence). The CDR3 runs to 17 residues. DNA for the CDR3: TGTGCCAGCAGTTCAGGGGGCGTCCCCTCTGGGGCCAACGTCCTGACTTTC. It is translated as CASSSGGVPSGANVLTF.

This clone was observed many times. The V call is TRBV7-9, the J call TRBJ2-7; tentatively, D is TRBD1 (6 bases). Germline-derived CDR1 and CDR2 are SEHNR and FQNEAQ (reference sequence). Trimming left V 4 bases short and J 0 bases short, with 16 bases between. The length of the CDR3 is 16 residues. The chain's CDR3 is CASSSPRGHHSYEQYF. For the CDR3, the DNA is TGTGCCAGCAGCTCCCCCCGGGGACACCACTCCTACGAGCAGTACTTC.

This clone was found once. The chain recombines TRBV2 with TRBJ2-3; D is perhaps TRBD1 (5 bases). The CDR3 sequence is 17 residues long. Germline CDR1 reads SNHLY; CDR2 reads FYNNEI. Trimming pared 4 bases from V and 2 bases from J, leaving 19 bases between. CDR3 residues: CASSVPLGQGTTDTQYF. The DNA of the CDR3 is TGTGCCAGCAGTGTCCCCCTGGGGCAGGGCACCACAGATACGCAGTATTTT.

This chain connects TRBV28 to TRBJ1-6; D unclear. The CDR3 loop spans 19 amino acids. Germline-derived CDR1 and CDR2 are MDHEN and SYDVKM. V was cut by 2 bases and J by 2 bases, with 19 bases left in between. The CDR3 here is CASSLPPPGCCAYNSPLHF. The DNA of the CDR3 is TGTGCCAGCAGTTTACCCCCCCCCGGTTGCTGCGCCTATAATTCACCCCTCCACTTT.